This T cell receptor (beta chain) was observed in a study of CD8 T cells in ankylosing spondylitis. This CDR3 region has 14 residues. Between the trimmed V and J ends, which lost 1 base and 3 bases, there was a span of 6 bases. This clonotype has ten or more counts. What it binds is unknown. Study observations and caveats: Within peripheral blood, clones linked to disease were CD8+ and relatively rare.

TCRdb itself ran the 5' RACE reads through MiXCR, one entry per CDR3 protein. The table lists around 140,000 distinct CDR3 sequences, roughly an eighth of them singletons. This receptor was taken from a female donor with ankylosing spondylitis or in good health (not recorded which). The chain couples TRBV12-3 or TRBV12-4 to TRBJ2-2; D is undetermined. Input material: blood, either unsorted or a sorted T cell fraction (not recorded which). The CDR3 spells CASSLGVYTGELFF. CDR3 DNA sequence: TGTGCCAGCAGTTTAGGTGTCTACACCGGGGAGCTGTTTTTT.